A selection of T cell receptor beta chains follows, all from one sample in a study of breast tumors, draining lymph nodes, adjacent tissues. TCRdb reanalysed the multiplex PCR reads using MiXCR and keeps one entry per CDR3 protein. The sample lists about 150,000 distinct CDR3 sequences, approximately 32% occurring once. The sample was axillary lymph node tissue. The receptors derive from a female donor with breast cancer. Some clones in this sample may be carry-over from other donors' samples. Each CDR3 is given with its conserved first and last residue. The D gene is left open where the match is weak. Clone size is not always given. Where it is, it says once, few, many or a class for expanded clones.

d_call	cdr3_length	clone_size	v_call	j_call	cdr3_nt	cdr3_aa
.	13	many	TRBV12-3/TRBV12-4	TRBJ2-2	TGTGCCAGCAGTTTTCTTGACACCGGGGAGCTGTTTTTT	CASSFLDTGELFF
.	12	many	TRBV6-5	TRBJ2-3	TGTGCCAGCAGTAACAGTAAGGATACGCAGTATTTT	CASSNSKDTQYF
TRBD1	16	many	TRBV5-1	TRBJ1-2	TGCGCCAGCAGCTTGGACCTCAGACAGGGGGCGGATGGCTACACCTTC	CASSLDLRQGADGYTF
.	15	many	TRBV10-2	TRBJ1-6	TGCGCCAGCAGTGAAAGGGACCCGTGGAGTTCACCCCTCCACTTT	CASSERDPWSSPLHF
.	13	.	TRBV24-1	TRBJ2-2	TGTGCCACCAGTGATTTCTCCAGCGGGGAGCTGTTTTTT	CATSDFSSGELFF
.	15	.	TRBV6-6	TRBJ1-2	TGTGCCAGCAGTCACGGGACCGTGTCGGACTATGGCTACACCTTC	CASSHGTVSDYGYTF
.	15	.	TRBV7-9	TRBJ1-4	TGTGCCAGCAGCCCGACCGTGGGGCTCAATGAAAAACTGTCTTTT	CASSPTVGLNEKLSF
.	13	once	TRBV12-3/TRBV12-4	TRBJ2-5	TGTGCCAGCAGTGAAGTATGGTTGGAGACCCAGTACTTC	CASSEVWLETQYF
.	16	many	TRBV27	TRBJ2-3	TGTGCCAGCAGACCTTCGGGCCTCGAGGGCACAGATACGCAGTATTTT	CASRPSGLEGTDTQYF
TRBD1	14	.	TRBV7-9	TRBJ1-5	TGTGCCGGCAGCGGGGACAGAGGTGATCAGCCCCAGCATTTT	CAGSGDRGDQPQHF
.	17	many	TRBV7-6	TRBJ1-6	TGTGCCAGCAGCCCCCTCCTCCAGGGGCTAAGCGATTCACCCCTCCACTTT	CASSPLLQGLSDSPLHF
.	15	many	TRBV6-5	TRBJ2-7	TGTGCCAGCAGTTACTCGGCCGGGGCCCACTACGAGCAGTACTTC	CASSYSAGAHYEQYF
.	14	many	TRBV3-1	TRBJ2-2	TGTGCCAGCAGGTTGACAGGCAACACCGGGGAGCTGTTTTTT	CASRLTGNTGELFF
TRBD2	18	many	TRBV5-1	TRBJ2-1	TGCGCCAGCAGCTTGAGCGGGACTAGCGGAAGGGGCTACAATGAGCAGTTCTTC	CASSLSGTSGRGYNEQFF
.	14	many	TRBV14	TRBJ2-2	TGTGCCAGCAGCCCCTGGACAGATCCCGGGGAGCTGTTTTTT	CASSPWTDPGELFF
.	14	once	TRBV6-1	TRBJ2-5	TGTGCCAGCAGTCCTGACGGATACCAAGAGACCCAGTACTTC	CASSPDGYQETQYF
.	13	many	TRBV7-2	TRBJ1-2	TGTGCCAGCAGCTCAACAGGGACGGGTGGCTACACCTTC	CASSSTGTGGYTF
.	16	many	TRBV5-1	TRBJ1-5	TGCGCCAGCAGCTTGGAGGGGTCAGATAGCAATCAGCCCCAGCATTTT	CASSLEGSDSNQPQHF
.	14	many	TRBV19	TRBJ2-2	TGTGCCAGTGTTGCGGGGCGGGGCACCGGGGAGCTGTTTTTT	CASVAGRGTGELFF
.	14	many	TRBV28	TRBJ1-2	TGTGCCAGCGTATACGATGGGAGGGCGGGGGGCTACACCTTC	CASVYDGRAGGYTF
TRBD2	17	many	TRBV6-6	TRBJ2-3	TGTGCCAGCAATAATCAAGGGGCTAGCGGGCCTCGGGATACGCAGTATTTT	CASNNQGASGPRDTQYF
TRBD1	15	.	TRBV2	TRBJ2-5	TGTGCCAGCAGTGGACAGGGAAAGTTCAGAGAGACCCAGTACTTC	CASSGQGKFRETQYF
.	15	few	TRBV7-2	TRBJ1-1	TGTGCCAGCAGCCTCAAAGCCCCCCAGCGAGGTGAAGCTTTCTTT	CASSLKAPQRGEAFF
.	13	.	TRBV29-1	TRBJ1-1	TGCAGCGTTTGGGAGGGTCCGAACACTGAAGCTTTCTTT	CSVWEGPNTEAFF
.	14	many	TRBV7-9	TRBJ1-1	TGTGCCAGCAGCTTAGAGGTCCAAAACACTGAAGCTTTCTTT	CASSLEVQNTEAFF
.	14	few	TRBV18	TRBJ1-5	TGTGCCAGCTCAGGCAACCGGGGGGGTCAGCCCCAGCATTTT	CASSGNRGGQPQHF
.	16	.	TRBV5-5	TRBJ1-3	TGTGCCAGCAGCTTGGACAGCGCTAACTATGGCTACACCATATATTTT	CASSLDSANYGYTIYF
TRBD1	16	.	TRBV9	TRBJ2-4	TGTGCCAGCAGCGCTGGCCTCACCGACAGGGTTAGCATTCAGTACTTC	CASSAGLTDRVSIQYF
.	14	.	TRBV7-2	TRBJ2-5	TGTGCCAGCAGCTTCTCCGCACTCGGGGAGGCCCTGTACTTC	CASSFSALGEALYF
TRBD1	15	many	TRBV6-5	TRBJ1-2	TGTGCCAGCAGACCTCAACAGGGGGCGATTTATGGCTACACCTTC	CASRPQQGAIYGYTF
.	15	.	TRBV2	TRBJ1-1	TGTACCAGCGCCCGTGAGGGGGGACCGAACACTGAAGCTTTCTTT	CTSAREGGPNTEAFF
TRBD1	14	few	TRBV18	TRBJ1-2	TGTGCCAGCTCACCAACCCAGGGGGCGAGGGGCTACGCCTTC	CASSPTQGARGYAF
TRBD2	17	.	TRBV7-9	TRBJ2-3	TGTGCCAGCAGCCAGCCCCGTCTAGCGGGAGGCGGAGATACGCAGTATTTT	CASSQPRLAGGGDTQYF
.	14	.	TRBV12-5	TRBJ1-1	TGTGCTAGTGGTACGGCAGGCTCAAACACTGAAGCTTTCTTT	CASGTAGSNTEAFF
TRBD1	13	.	TRBV28	TRBJ2-7	TGTGCCAGCAGGTTACAGGGGGCTGGGGAGCAGTACTTC	CASRLQGAGEQYF
.	14	many	TRBV4-3	TRBJ2-1	TGCGCCAGCAGCCAAGAGGGGTCCTACAATGAGCAGTTCTTC	CASSQEGSYNEQFF
.	14	many	TRBV6-6	TRBJ1-6	TGTGCCAGCCGATGGGACCTCTATAATTCACCCCTCCACTTT	CASRWDLYNSPLHF
.	11	many	TRBV12-3/TRBV12-4	TRBJ1-4	TGTGCCAGCAGTCTGGAGCGGAAACTGTTTTTT	CASSLERKLFF
.	13	.	TRBV12-3/TRBV12-4	TRBJ2-2	TGTGCCAGCAGGTTGGACGGCTTAGGACCGCTGTTTTTT	CASRLDGLGPLFF
TRBD1	15	many	TRBV20-1	TRBJ1-3	TGCAGTGCTAGAGATATACAGGGGACTGGAAACACCATATATTTT	CSARDIQGTGNTIYF
.	15	once	TRBV7-9	TRBJ2-1	TGTGCCAGCAGCTTGGACATGAGAGAGGGTGATGAGCAGTTCTTC	CASSLDMREGDEQFF
.	12	many	TRBV9	TRBJ2-1	TGTGCCAGCAGCGTAGGAGTGAATGAGCAGTTCTTC	CASSVGVNEQFF
TRBD1	17	.	TRBV28	TRBJ1-1	TGTGCCAGCACCGATCCCAGGGGGCTGGGTGGAAACACTGAAGCTTTCTTT	CASTDPRGLGGNTEAFF
.	18	many	TRBV3-1	TRBJ2-2	TGTGCCAGCAGCCAAGATCTCGGGAGACTAGAGAACACCGGGGAGCTGTTTTTT	CASSQDLGRLENTGELFF
.	13	many	TRBV12-3/TRBV12-4	TRBJ1-2	TGTGCCAGCAGTTTAGGCATTCTAGGGGGCTACACCTTC	CASSLGILGGYTF
.	12	many	TRBV7-2	TRBJ2-3	TGTGCCAGCAGAGGTAGTCCCGATACGCAGTATTTT	CASRGSPDTQYF
TRBD1	12	many	TRBV7-9	TRBJ1-2	TGTGCCAGCAGCCCTACAGGGGATGGCTACACCTTC	CASSPTGDGYTF
.	13	many	TRBV19	TRBJ1-2	TGTGCCAGTAACAACAGGGTACACTATGGCTACACCTTC	CASNNRVHYGYTF
.	16	.	TRBV5-4	TRBJ2-3	TGTGCCAGCAGCTTGTCGTCCGCGGGGAGCACAGATACGCAGTATTTT	CASSLSSAGSTDTQYF
TRBD1	13	many	TRBV6-5	TRBJ2-7	TGTGCCAGCAGAGGGACAGGGACGTACGAGCAGTACTTC	CASRGTGTYEQYF